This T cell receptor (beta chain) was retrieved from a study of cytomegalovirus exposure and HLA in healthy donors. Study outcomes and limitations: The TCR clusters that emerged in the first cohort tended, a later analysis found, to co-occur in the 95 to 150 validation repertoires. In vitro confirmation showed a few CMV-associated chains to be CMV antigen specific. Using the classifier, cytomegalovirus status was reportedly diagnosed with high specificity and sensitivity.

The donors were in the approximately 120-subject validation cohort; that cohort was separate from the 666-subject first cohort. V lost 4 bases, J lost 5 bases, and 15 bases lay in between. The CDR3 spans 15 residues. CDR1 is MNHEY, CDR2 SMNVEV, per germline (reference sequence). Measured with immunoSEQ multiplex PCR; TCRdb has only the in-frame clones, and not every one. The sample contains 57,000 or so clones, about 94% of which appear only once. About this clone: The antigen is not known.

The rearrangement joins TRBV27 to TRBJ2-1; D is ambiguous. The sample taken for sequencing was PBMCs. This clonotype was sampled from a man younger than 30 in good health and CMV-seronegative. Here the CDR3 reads CASSSPLVRNNEQFF. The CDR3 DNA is TGTGCCAGCAGTTCACCGCTTGTCAGGAACAATGAGCAGTTCTTC.